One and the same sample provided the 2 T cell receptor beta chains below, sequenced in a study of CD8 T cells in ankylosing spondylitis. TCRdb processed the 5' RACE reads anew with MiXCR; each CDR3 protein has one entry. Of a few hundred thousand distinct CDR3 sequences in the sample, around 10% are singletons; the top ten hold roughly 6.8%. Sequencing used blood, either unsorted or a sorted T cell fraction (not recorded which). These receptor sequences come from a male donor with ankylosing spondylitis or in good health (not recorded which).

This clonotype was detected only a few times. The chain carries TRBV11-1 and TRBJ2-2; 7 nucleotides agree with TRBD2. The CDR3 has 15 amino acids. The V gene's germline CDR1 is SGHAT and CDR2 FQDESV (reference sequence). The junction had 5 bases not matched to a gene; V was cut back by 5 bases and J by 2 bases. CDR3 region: CASSPGTINTGELFF. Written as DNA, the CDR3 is TGTGCCAGCAGCCCAGGGACTATAAACACCGGGGAGCTGTTTTTT.

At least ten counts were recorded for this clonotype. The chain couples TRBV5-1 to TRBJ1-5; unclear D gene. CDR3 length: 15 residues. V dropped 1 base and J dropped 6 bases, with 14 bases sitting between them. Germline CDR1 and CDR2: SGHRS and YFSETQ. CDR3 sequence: CASSLSGALTQPQHF. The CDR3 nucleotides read TGCGCCAGCAGCTTGTCGGGTGCCCTTACTCAGCCCCAGCATTTT.